This T cell receptor beta chain appears in the sequencing data of a study of blood T cell repertoires in COVID-19. Study-wide background: The United States, Italy and Spain supplied acute and convalescent COVID-19 samples.

As processed by the authors: Amplification from reference gene primers served as the basis for estimated nucleated cell counts. The protocol was immunoSEQ multiplex PCR, while the TCRdb copy is restricted to in-frame clones and leaves out a portion. D and trimming were read from the DNA, whereas the V and J calls and clone size are those reported in that table. The repertoire includes roughly 330,000 clones, about 90% of them detected once, and about 5.7% sits in the top ten. All enrollees were roughly 18 to 90 years old and from under 25 US areas. Researchers sorted participants into cohorts using their self-reported clinical history. Trimming removed 2 bases from V and 3 bases from J, with 12 bases in between. Germline V CDR1 and CDR2: SGHTA, FQGNSA. The CDR3 is 15 amino acids.

This receptor was taken from a woman aged 30 to 39 who had recovered from COVID-19. The gene calls are TRBV7-2 and TRBJ2-3; the D gene is possibly TRBD1 (6 bases). The source material was PBMCs or T cells enriched from blood (not recorded which). Here the CDR3 reads CASSLSPTGTDTQYF. DNA of the CDR3: TGTGCCAGCAGCTTAAGCCCCACAGGGACAGATACGCAGTATTTT.